This T cell receptor (beta chain) was sequenced for a study of technical replicates of blood from several donors (dated by TCRdb to the late 2010s). Receptors were amplified or captured by the immunoSEQ multiplex PCR assay. TCRdb's version of the immuneACCESS table is confined to in-frame rearrangements and falls short of the full clone set. An unresolved V gene accounts for under half of the shortfall where checked; the remainder is of unknown origin. Across this sample there are over 55,000 clones, with almost 98% seen only once. The top ten hold 0.2% to 0.25% of the sample. The V end gives up 3 bases and the J end 5 bases, leaving 6 bases in the junction not matched to a gene. CDR1 WSHSY and CDR2 SAAADI were looked up in the germline V gene. The CDR3 starts with the cysteine, ends with the phenylalanine, and has 14 residues. The CDR3 DNA has 42 bases and is translated from base 1. Points on this clone: This receptor's antigen is unknown. No quality values exist for individual bases; no much larger clone is one base distant.

The V and J genes are TRBV10-2 and TRBJ2-7, with 8 bases matching TRBD1. Sequencing input: T cells isolated from PBMCs. The sequence derives from a human donor in good health. Read as DNA, the sequence is TGCGCCAGCAGTGAATCAGGGGGCATGGACGAGCAGTACTTC. This sequence encodes CASSESGGMDEQYF.